This is a list of T cell receptor beta chains from one sample in a study of blood T cell repertoires in COVID-19. Assay: immunoSEQ multiplex PCR; the TCRdb copy retains only in-frame clones and omits some. The sample comprises hundreds of thousands of clones, roughly 90% of which are singletons, and around 0.92% rests with the top ten. Sequenced material: peripheral blood. These receptors were obtained from a man aged 18 to 30 with COVID-19, enrolled during active disease. The CDR3 runs from the conserved cysteine through the conserved F or W. The D gene is left open where the match is weak. Clone sizes are given selectively: once, few, many, or a class where the clone is expanded.

d_call: -; clone_size: -; j_call: TRBJ1-2; v_call: TRBV18; cdr3_aa: CASSPLDRNYGYTF; cdr3_nt: TGTGCCAGCTCACCCCTGGACAGAAACTATGGCTACACCTTC
d_call: -; clone_size: -; j_call: TRBJ2-7; v_call: TRBV2; cdr3_aa: CASSSGLYEQYF; cdr3_nt: TGTGCCAGCAGTAGTGGCCTCTACGAGCAGTACTTC
d_call: TRBD2; clone_size: -; j_call: TRBJ2-7; v_call: TRBV6-5; cdr3_aa: CASSLAGAEYYEQYF; cdr3_nt: TGTGCCAGCAGCTTAGCGGGAGCGGAATATTACGAGCAGTACTTC
d_call: TRBD2; clone_size: -; j_call: TRBJ2-2; v_call: TRBV27; cdr3_aa: CASRSSGRYTGELFF; cdr3_nt: TGTGCCAGCAGGTCTAGCGGGAGGTACACCGGGGAGCTGTTTTTT
d_call: TRBD2; clone_size: -; j_call: TRBJ2-7; v_call: TRBV7-9; cdr3_aa: CASSLGDTITSGQDF; cdr3_nt: TGTGCCAGCAGCTTAGGGGACACGATAACTAGCGGGCAGGACTTC
d_call: TRBD2; clone_size: -; j_call: TRBJ2-3; v_call: TRBV7-9; cdr3_aa: CASSLGEEAGGTDTQYF; cdr3_nt: TGTGCCAGCAGCTTAGGAGAGGAAGCGGGGGGCACAGATACGCAGTATTTT
d_call: TRBD1; clone_size: -; j_call: TRBJ2-3; v_call: TRBV29-1; cdr3_aa: CSAGDRGSDTQYF; cdr3_nt: TGCAGCGCCGGGGACAGGGGGTCAGATACGCAGTATTTT
d_call: -; clone_size: -; j_call: TRBJ2-5; v_call: TRBV5-6; cdr3_aa: CASSLRQARTQYF; cdr3_nt: TGTGCCAGCAGCTTGCGACAGGCGCGGACCCAGTACTTC
d_call: -; clone_size: -; j_call: TRBJ1-5; v_call: TRBV29-1; cdr3_aa: CSVRQDRNQPQHF; cdr3_nt: TGCAGCGTCCGACAGGACCGCAATCAGCCCCAGCATTTT
d_call: TRBD1; clone_size: once; j_call: TRBJ1-3; v_call: TRBV27; cdr3_aa: CASSRLSGQGNTIYF; cdr3_nt: TGTGCCAGCAGTCGCCTCTCGGGACAGGGAAACACCATATATTTT
d_call: TRBD2; clone_size: -; j_call: TRBJ2-5; v_call: TRBV11-2; cdr3_aa: CASSLVAGGWETQYF; cdr3_nt: TGTGCCAGCAGCTTAGTAGCGGGGGGATGGGAGACCCAGTACTTC
d_call: -; clone_size: -; j_call: TRBJ2-7; v_call: TRBV10-1; cdr3_aa: CASSDGGSYEQYF; cdr3_nt: TGCGCCAGCAGTGACGGGGGCTCCTACGAGCAGTACTTC
d_call: TRBD2; clone_size: -; j_call: TRBJ2-3; v_call: TRBV5-1; cdr3_aa: CASRTSGGAPTTQYF; cdr3_nt: TGCGCCAGCAGGACTAGCGGGGGGGCCCCAACCACGCAGTATTTT
d_call: -; clone_size: -; j_call: TRBJ1-2; v_call: TRBV20-1; cdr3_aa: CSASGTNGYTF; cdr3_nt: TGCAGTGCCTCCGGGACAAACGGCTACACCTTC
d_call: TRBD1; clone_size: -; j_call: TRBJ2-1; v_call: TRBV12-5; cdr3_aa: CASGGQGKMNEQFF; cdr3_nt: TGTGCTAGTGGTGGACAGGGGAAAATGAATGAGCAGTTCTTC
d_call: TRBD1; clone_size: once; j_call: TRBJ1-1; v_call: TRBV4-1; cdr3_aa: CASSRDRVTTEAFF; cdr3_nt: TGCGCCAGCAGCCGGGACAGGGTCACGACTGAAGCTTTCTTT
d_call: TRBD2; clone_size: -; j_call: TRBJ2-7; v_call: TRBV5-5; cdr3_aa: CASSPGGSVFGEQYF; cdr3_nt: TGTGCCAGCAGCCCGGGAGGGTCTGTTTTTGGGGAGCAGTACTTC